The rows below give T cell receptor beta chains drawn from one sample of a study of cytomegalovirus exposure and HLA in healthy donors. Here immunoSEQ multiplex PCR was the method, and the copy in TCRdb shows in-frame clones only, minus some. Of about 150,000 clones in the sample, over 70% are singletons; the top ten hold around 7%. The sample consisted of PBMCs. These receptor sequences come from a man aged 30 to 45 in good health and CMV-seronegative. CDR3s include the opening cysteine and the closing phenylalanine or tryptophan. Fields, in order: clone size, D gene, V gene, J gene, CDR3 DNA, CDR3 protein. The D gene is left open where the match is weak. Not all rows give a size; the values are once, few, many and, for expanded clones, a class.

>-|-|TRBV29-1|TRBJ2-1
TGCAGCGGTAACCCGGGTAATGAGCAGTTCTTC
CSGNPGNEQFF
>many|-|TRBV21-1|TRBJ2-1
TGTGCCAGCAGCAAACTCAGGATCGATGAGCAGTTCTTC
CASSKLRIDEQFF
>-|TRBD2|TRBV5-6|TRBJ2-5
TGTGCCAGCAGCCCCCCCCCAACTAGCGGGTTGGATTGGCAGTACTTC
CASSPPPTSGLDWQYF
>few|TRBD1|TRBV7-2|TRBJ1-2
TGTGCCAGCAGTTCCACAGGGGTTGGTGGCTACACCTTC
CASSSTGVGGYTF
>few|-|TRBV2|TRBJ2-7
TGTGCCAGCAGCGTTCTCCGGGACACCATTAGTGACGAGCAGTACTTC
CASSVLRDTISDEQYF
>-|-|TRBV28|TRBJ1-4
TGTGCCAGCAGACCCTACGGGAACACTAATGAAAAACTGTTTTTT
CASRPYGNTNEKLFF
>-|TRBD2|TRBV10-3|TRBJ2-3
TGTGCCATCAGTGACGGGGGACTAGCGGGAGAGTTGGATACGCAGTATTTT
CAISDGGLAGELDTQYF
>-|-|TRBV4-2|TRBJ1-1
TGTGCCAGCAGCCGGCCTGGGGAAGCGGGCACTGAAGCTTTCTTT
CASSRPGEAGTEAFF
>-|-|TRBV5-6|TRBJ1-2
TGTGCCAGCAGCTTCGGGGTTGGGGACTATGGCTACACCTTC
CASSFGVGDYGYTF
>few|-|TRBV7-2|TRBJ1-5
TGTGCCAGCAGCTTAAGAGGTCAGCCCCAGCATTTT
CASSLRGQPQHF
>once|TRBD1|TRBV5-6|TRBJ2-5
TGTGCCAGCAGCTCGGGACAGGGAGGCGAGACCCAGTACTTC
CASSSGQGGETQYF
>few|-|TRBV7-2|TRBJ2-1
TGTGCCAGCAGCTTAAACAGGGACCCCTACAATGAGCAGTTCTTC
CASSLNRDPYNEQFF
>few|-|TRBV2|TRBJ2-5
TGTGCCAGCAGACTCAGGGAAAACCAAGAGACCCAGTACTTC
CASRLRENQETQYF
>-|-|TRBV6-6|TRBJ2-1
TGTGCCAGCAGTTACTCGAGAGGGTCTGAGCAGTTCTTC
CASSYSRGSEQFF
>few|-|TRBV30|TRBJ2-7
TGTGCCTGGAGTCCCGCGGTTGGAAACGAGCAGTACTTC
CAWSPAVGNEQYF
>-|-|TRBV1|TRBJ1-2
TGTCCCCACGGGAAGAACTATGGCTACACCTTC
CPHGKNYGYTF
>-|-|TRBV2|TRBJ1-5
TGTGCCAGCAGAACGACAGGTCAGCCCCAGCATTTT
CASRTTGQPQHF
>-|TRBD1|TRBV9|TRBJ2-2
TGTGCCAGCAGCGCCCGGGACAGTCTCACCGGGGAGCTGTTTTTT
CASSARDSLTGELFF
>once|-|TRBV7-2|TRBJ2-3
TGTGCCAGCAGCTTGGTCGGGACTAGCACAGATACGCAGTATTTT
CASSLVGTSTDTQYF
>-|-|TRBV19|TRBJ1-3
TGTGCCAGTACAGGGCCTGGAAACGCCATATATTTT
CASTGPGNAIYF
>once|-|TRBV21-1|TRBJ2-7
TGTGCCAGCAGCCCTCGAACAGGGAGATCCTACGAGCAGTACTTC
CASSPRTGRSYEQYF
>-|-|TRBV7-9|TRBJ1-2
TGTGCCAGCAGCTTAAGTTTGGCAGAAGGCTACACCTTC
CASSLSLAEGYTF
>-|-|TRBV6-5|TRBJ1-6
TGTGCCAGCAGTTACCGCCAGGCCAATTCACCCCTCCACTTT
CASSYRQANSPLHF
>-|-|TRBV29-1|TRBJ1-4
TGCAGCGTCCGGGCAACTAATGAAAAACTGTTTTTT
CSVRATNEKLFF
>-|-|TRBV4-1|TRBJ1-2
TGCGCCAGCAGCCATGGACAGCTAGGCTACACCTTC
CASSHGQLGYTF
>-|-|TRBV9|TRBJ1-2
TGTGCCAGCAGCGTAGGCCAGGGCGGCTACACCTTC
CASSVGQGGYTF
>-|-|TRBV30|TRBJ2-7
TGTGCCTGGACCCCGAGGGCGGGCGAGCAGTACTTC
CAWTPRAGEQYF
>-|-|TRBV23-1|TRBJ2-7
TGCGCCAAACCAGACAGTCACCCCTACGAGCAGTACTTC
CAKPDSHPYEQYF
>-|-|TRBV19|TRBJ2-1
TGTGCCAGTACCCCTAACCCGGGGAGCTCCTACAATGAGCAGTTCTTC
CASTPNPGSSYNEQFF
>few|TRBD1|TRBV2|TRBJ1-1
TGTGCCAGCAGTGAAGGGGGGGCAGGGGGCAATAGTGAAGCTTTCTTT
CASSEGGAGGNSEAFF
>-|-|TRBV5-4|TRBJ1-1
TGTGCCAGCAAGACGGCAGGGCTGGGGACTGAAGCTTTCTTT
CASKTAGLGTEAFF
>few|TRBD1|TRBV6-1|TRBJ2-1
TGTGCCAGCAGTAGACAGGGGACCTACAATGAGCAGTTCTTC
CASSRQGTYNEQFF
>-|TRBD1|TRBV28|TRBJ1-2
TGTGCCAGCAGTTTAGGGACAGGGAGCGGCTACACCTTC
CASSLGTGSGYTF